This T cell receptor beta chain came from a study of breast tumors, draining lymph nodes, adjacent tissues. Findings of the study overall: Tumor TCR diversity was below lymph nodes but above nontumor tissue.

Breast cancer patients provided tissue from their axillary draining lymph nodes. TCRdb called the multiplex PCR reads again in MiXCR, with one record for every CDR3 protein. The data contain about 150,000 distinct CDR3 sequences, around 22% of them seen just once; the ten biggest clones take up more than 2.5%. V trimming: 4 bases; J trimming: 1 base; junction bases outside the gene matches: 6. This CDR3 region has 15 residues. Germline values: CDR1 MNHNS, CDR2 SASEGT. This clonotype was found many times. Its antigen is as yet unknown. What was sequenced was axillary lymph node tissue. The receptor was isolated from a female donor with breast cancer. Some clones in this sample may be carry-over from other donors' samples. The chain links TRBV6-1 to TRBJ2-7; 8 bases map to TRBD1. CDR3 residues: CASSGTGGWSYEQYF. The CDR3 nucleotides read TGTGCCAGCAGTGGAACAGGGGGGTGGTCCTACGAGCAGTACTTC.